This TCR beta chain was sequenced for a study of lymphopenia after photon versus proton radiotherapy. Study-level points and caveats: Larger post-nadir TCR diversity loss correlated inversely with survival in deceased patients.

Details on this clone: Its cognate antigen is unknown.

Method: immunoSEQ multiplex PCR; TCRdb's copy keeps in-frame clones and lacks some. This table has about 20,000 clones, just under 85% appearing once. The CDR3 is 15 amino acids. CDR1 is MNHNS, CDR2 SASEGT, per germline. Trimming took off 6 bases at V and 0 bases at J, with 14 bases between the two ends. The sequenced sample was peripheral blood, obtained from a patient treated with photon-based radiotherapy. The rearrangement joins TRBV6-1 to TRBJ1-2; no reliable D call. The TCR originated in a woman between 45 and 65 years old with pancreatic cancer. CDR3 sequence (DNA): TGTGCCAGCAGGAGAGAGACGGGGTCTAACTATGGCTACACCTTC. This sequence encodes CASRRETGSNYGYTF.